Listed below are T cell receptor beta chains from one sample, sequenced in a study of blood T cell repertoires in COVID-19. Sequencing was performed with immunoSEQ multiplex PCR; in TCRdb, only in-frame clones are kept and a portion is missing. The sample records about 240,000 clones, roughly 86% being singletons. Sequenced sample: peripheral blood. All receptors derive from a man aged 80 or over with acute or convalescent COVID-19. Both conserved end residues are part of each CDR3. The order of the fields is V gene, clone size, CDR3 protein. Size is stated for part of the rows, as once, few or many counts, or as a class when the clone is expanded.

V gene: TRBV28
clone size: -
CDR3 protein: CASSFARGTVLSYNEQFF

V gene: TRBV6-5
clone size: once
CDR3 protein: CASGRPGGTDTQYF

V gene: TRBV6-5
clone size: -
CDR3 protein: CASSYQGYGYTF

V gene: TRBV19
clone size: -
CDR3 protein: CASSIRGTTEAFF

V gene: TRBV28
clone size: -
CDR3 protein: CASSRGGGYNEQFF

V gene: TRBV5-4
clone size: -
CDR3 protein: CASSSRGGPYEKLFF

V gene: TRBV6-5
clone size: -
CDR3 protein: CASRGTGRAGNTIYF

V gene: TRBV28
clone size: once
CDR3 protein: CASSLGRYYGYTF

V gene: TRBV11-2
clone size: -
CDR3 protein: CASSLMAGIVTDTQYF

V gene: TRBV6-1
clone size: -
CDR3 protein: CASSEVRDRGYEQYF

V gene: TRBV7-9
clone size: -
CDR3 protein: CASSTPQGGMHF

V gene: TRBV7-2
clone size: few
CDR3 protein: CASSPMGGPNTGELFF

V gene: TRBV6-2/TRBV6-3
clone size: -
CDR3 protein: CASSSGQTYEQYF

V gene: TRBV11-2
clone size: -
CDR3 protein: CASSLRASGTGELFF

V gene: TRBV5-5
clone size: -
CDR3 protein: CASSFDRGNTEAFF

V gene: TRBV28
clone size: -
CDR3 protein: CASRDGGAGLSETQYF

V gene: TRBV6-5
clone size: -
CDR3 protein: CASSLGQNYGYTF

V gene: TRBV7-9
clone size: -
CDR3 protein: CATQGTGNTIYF

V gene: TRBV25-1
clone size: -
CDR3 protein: CASRASGVWAQYF

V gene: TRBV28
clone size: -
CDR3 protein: CASSFLQGSNQPQHF

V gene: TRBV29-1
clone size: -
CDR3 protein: CSVEETGEGSPLHF

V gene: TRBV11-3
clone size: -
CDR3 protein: CASSRRTARSYNEQFF

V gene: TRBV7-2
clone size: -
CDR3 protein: CASTAYNEQFF

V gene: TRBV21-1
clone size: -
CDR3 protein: CASRLSGHNQPQHF

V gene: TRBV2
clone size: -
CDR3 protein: CASSVAVRDTEAFF

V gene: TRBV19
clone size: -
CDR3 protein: CASRDRGGYGYTF

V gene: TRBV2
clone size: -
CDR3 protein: CASSRGGSSGGTDTQYF

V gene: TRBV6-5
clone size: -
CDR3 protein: CASSYRTGMNTIYF

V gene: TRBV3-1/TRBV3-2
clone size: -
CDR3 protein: CASSTQGSNQPQHF

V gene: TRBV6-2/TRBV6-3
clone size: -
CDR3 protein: CASSPIDREETQYF

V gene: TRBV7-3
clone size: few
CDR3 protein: CASSRLGGTYEQYF

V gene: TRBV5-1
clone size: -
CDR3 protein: CASSLGPAGGELFF

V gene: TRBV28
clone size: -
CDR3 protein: CASRVGVGSPLHF

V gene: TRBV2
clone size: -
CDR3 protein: CASSGQGTSNQPQHF

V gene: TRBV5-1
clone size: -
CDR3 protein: CASSLGGGHQPQHF

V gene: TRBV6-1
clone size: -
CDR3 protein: CASSELRPPYNEQFF

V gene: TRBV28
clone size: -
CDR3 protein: CASSKDRRTTEAFF

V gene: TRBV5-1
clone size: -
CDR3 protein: CASSLELTNTEAFF

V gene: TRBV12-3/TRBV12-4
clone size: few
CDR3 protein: CASTYTQGREQYF

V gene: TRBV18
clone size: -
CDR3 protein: CASSPAGRRDYGYTF

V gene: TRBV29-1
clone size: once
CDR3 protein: CSVPDRNYGYTF

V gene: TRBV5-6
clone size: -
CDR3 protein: CASRPAQGYTEAFF

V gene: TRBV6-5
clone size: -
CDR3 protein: CASSYQNTEAFF

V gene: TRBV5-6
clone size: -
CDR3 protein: CASSSTRTGGWETQYF

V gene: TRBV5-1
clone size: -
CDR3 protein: CASSLRQDTGELFF

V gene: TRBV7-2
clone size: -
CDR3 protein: CASSPGGLSGELFF

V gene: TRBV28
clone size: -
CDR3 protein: CASRPRLAGAFF

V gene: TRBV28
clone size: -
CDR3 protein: CASSTGQGASNQPQHF

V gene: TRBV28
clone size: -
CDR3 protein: CASSLGGLPSADYGYTF

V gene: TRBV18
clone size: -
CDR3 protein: CASATGTGGATEAFF

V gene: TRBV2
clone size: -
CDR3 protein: CASSSQGTGTYEQYF